The clone carrying this T cell receptor beta chain was recorded many times. The sample comes from a study of T cells in Graves' hyperthyroidism and ophthalmopathy. RNA transcripts provided the source from which TCR beta CDR3 regions were amplified. The primer set for the first-round RT-PCR of the TCR CDR3 was HTBI. TCRdb independently ran MiXCR on the multiplex PCR reads; one entry per CDR3 protein. The sample has hundreds of thousands of distinct CDR3 sequences, about a sixth seen once. This CDR3 is 13 amino acids long. The ends lost 3 bases at V and 7 bases at J; junction bases unmatched: 9. Germline CDR1 and CDR2: DFQATT and SNEGSKA (reference sequence). Patients showing uncontrolled infection, other autoimmune disease, pregnancy or lactation were ineligible.

The sample taken for sequencing was blood. The receptor comes from a young woman with Graves' hyperthyroidism. The chain joins TRBV20-1 to TRBJ2-7; 7 bases align to TRBD1. CDR3 region: CSASILQGREQYF. DNA of the CDR3: TGCAGTGCTAGTATTTTACAGGGGCGAGAGCAGTACTTC.